Listed below are T cell receptor beta chains from one sample, sequenced in a study of T cell responses to AZD1222 COVID-19 vaccine. Sequencing was performed with immunoSEQ multiplex PCR; in TCRdb, only in-frame clones are kept and a portion is missing. The sample has 150,000 or so clones; about nine tenths are singletons. Source: peripheral blood, taken on day 0 of AZD1222 vaccination. All receptors derive from an adult in good health. CDR3s include the opening cysteine and the closing phenylalanine or tryptophan. The order of the fields is clone size, J gene, V gene, D gene, CDR3 protein, CDR3 DNA. D genes are given only for firm matches. Clone size is not always given. Where it is, it says once, few, many or a class for expanded clones.

clone size: .
J gene: TRBJ2-1
V gene: TRBV6-5
D gene: .
CDR3 protein: CASSYGQYNEQFF
CDR3 DNA: TGTGCCAGCAGTTACGGACAGTACAATGAGCAGTTCTTC

clone size: .
J gene: TRBJ2-3
V gene: TRBV6-2/TRBV6-3
D gene: TRBD1
CDR3 protein: CASSYDRGAGDTQYF
CDR3 DNA: TGTGCCAGCAGTTACGACAGGGGTGCGGGGGATACGCAGTATTTT

clone size: .
J gene: TRBJ1-5
V gene: TRBV4-2
D gene: .
CDR3 protein: CASSQGQGRQSNQPQHF
CDR3 DNA: TGTGCCAGCAGCCAAGGTCAGGGACGACAAAGCAATCAGCCCCAGCATTTT

clone size: once
J gene: TRBJ2-5
V gene: TRBV7-2
D gene: .
CDR3 protein: CASSPRLVETQYF
CDR3 DNA: TGTGCCAGCAGCCCCCGACTAGTGGAGACCCAGTACTTC

clone size: .
J gene: TRBJ1-3
V gene: TRBV18
D gene: TRBD1
CDR3 protein: CASSRTGGAEGNTIYF
CDR3 DNA: TGTGCCAGCTCACGTACAGGGGGCGCGGAGGGAAACACCATATATTTT

clone size: .
J gene: TRBJ1-2
V gene: TRBV2
D gene: .
CDR3 protein: CASSADYYGYTF
CDR3 DNA: TGTGCCAGCAGTGCAGATTACTATGGCTACACCTTC

clone size: .
J gene: TRBJ2-1
V gene: TRBV6-5
D gene: .
CDR3 protein: CASTVRGTYNEQFF
CDR3 DNA: TGTGCCAGCACCGTCCGGGGCACCTACAATGAGCAGTTCTTC

clone size: .
J gene: TRBJ1-2
V gene: TRBV11-2
D gene: TRBD1
CDR3 protein: CASSPGTEYGYTF
CDR3 DNA: TGTGCCAGCAGCCCCGGGACAGAGTATGGCTACACCTTC

clone size: .
J gene: TRBJ1-2
V gene: TRBV28
D gene: TRBD1
CDR3 protein: CASSFPHRGLNYGYTF
CDR3 DNA: TGTGCCAGCAGTTTTCCTCACAGGGGACTTAACTATGGCTACACCTTC

clone size: .
J gene: TRBJ2-3
V gene: TRBV9
D gene: .
CDR3 protein: CASSPNSADTQYF
CDR3 DNA: TGTGCCAGCAGCCCTAATTCGGCAGATACGCAGTATTTT

clone size: .
J gene: TRBJ2-2
V gene: TRBV11-3
D gene: .
CDR3 protein: CASSLNLVGELFF
CDR3 DNA: TGTGCCAGCAGCTTAAATTTGGTTGGGGAGCTGTTTTTT

clone size: .
J gene: TRBJ2-7
V gene: TRBV6-5
D gene: .
CDR3 protein: CASSYSRPPYEQYF
CDR3 DNA: TGTGCCAGCAGTTACTCAAGGCCGCCCTACGAGCAGTACTTC

clone size: few
J gene: TRBJ1-1
V gene: TRBV27
D gene: .
CDR3 protein: CASSLSVSVGTEAFF
CDR3 DNA: TGTGCCAGCAGTTTATCGGTGTCAGTGGGCACTGAAGCTTTCTTT

clone size: .
J gene: TRBJ1-4
V gene: TRBV10-3
D gene: .
CDR3 protein: CAISESGGTNEKLFF
CDR3 DNA: TGTGCCATCAGTGAGTCCGGCGGAACTAATGAAAAACTGTTTTTT

clone size: .
J gene: TRBJ2-3
V gene: TRBV15
D gene: TRBD1
CDR3 protein: CDRRCRGPADTQYF
CDR3 DNA: TGTGACAGGCGCTGTAGGGGGCCCGCAGATACGCAGTATTTT

clone size: .
J gene: TRBJ2-2
V gene: TRBV5-1
D gene: TRBD2
CDR3 protein: CASSLGTSGGNTGELFF
CDR3 DNA: TGCGCCAGCAGCTTGGGGACTAGCGGGGGCAACACCGGGGAGCTGTTTTTT

clone size: once
J gene: TRBJ2-1
V gene: TRBV19
D gene: TRBD2
CDR3 protein: CASRPGTSGDNEQFF
CDR3 DNA: TGTGCCAGTAGACCCGGGACTAGCGGGGACAATGAGCAGTTCTTC

clone size: .
J gene: TRBJ1-1
V gene: TRBV10-3
D gene: TRBD1
CDR3 protein: CAISEGQGWTEAFF
CDR3 DNA: TGTGCCATCAGTGAGGGACAGGGTTGGACTGAAGCTTTCTTT

clone size: once
J gene: TRBJ1-4
V gene: TRBV19
D gene: .
CDR3 protein: CASSVHGGPLGEKLFF
CDR3 DNA: TGTGCCAGTAGTGTCCATGGTGGTCCCTTGGGGGAAAAACTGTTTTTT

clone size: .
J gene: TRBJ2-3
V gene: TRBV5-1
D gene: TRBD2
CDR3 protein: CASKISGASTDTQYF
CDR3 DNA: TGCGCCAGCAAGATTAGCGGGGCTAGCACAGATACGCAGTATTTT

clone size: .
J gene: TRBJ2-5
V gene: TRBV9
D gene: .
CDR3 protein: CASSRPRETQYF
CDR3 DNA: TGTGCCAGCAGTAGACCTCGGGAGACCCAGTACTTC

clone size: .
J gene: TRBJ1-2
V gene: TRBV5-1
D gene: .
CDR3 protein: CASSLPRELTDNYGYTF
CDR3 DNA: TGCGCCAGCAGCTTGCCCAGGGAACTAACAGACAACTATGGCTACACCTTC

clone size: .
J gene: TRBJ1-1
V gene: TRBV13
D gene: .
CDR3 protein: CASSLDIPRGMNTEAFF
CDR3 DNA: TGTGCCAGCAGCTTAGACATCCCCAGGGGCATGAACACTGAAGCTTTCTTT